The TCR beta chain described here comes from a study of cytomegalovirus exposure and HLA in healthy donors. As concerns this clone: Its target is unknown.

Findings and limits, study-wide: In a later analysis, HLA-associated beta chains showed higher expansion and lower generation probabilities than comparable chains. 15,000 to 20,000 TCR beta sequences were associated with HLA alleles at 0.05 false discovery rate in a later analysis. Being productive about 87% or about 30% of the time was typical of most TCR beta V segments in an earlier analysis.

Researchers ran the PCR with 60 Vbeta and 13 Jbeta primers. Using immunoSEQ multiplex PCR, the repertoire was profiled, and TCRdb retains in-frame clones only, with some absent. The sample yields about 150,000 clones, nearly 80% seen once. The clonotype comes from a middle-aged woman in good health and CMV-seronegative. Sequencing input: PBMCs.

The CDR3 protein is CASTYRAGHGNTIYF. The CDR3 coding sequence is TGTGCCAGCACCTACAGGGCCGGACATGGAAACACCATATATTTT. The gene calls are TRBV7-2 and TRBJ1-3; D is perhaps TRBD1 (6 bases). Trimming stripped 7 bases from V and 3 bases from J, with 16 bases between. The CDR3 extends over 15 amino acids. Germline CDR1 reads SGHTA; CDR2 reads FQGNSA.